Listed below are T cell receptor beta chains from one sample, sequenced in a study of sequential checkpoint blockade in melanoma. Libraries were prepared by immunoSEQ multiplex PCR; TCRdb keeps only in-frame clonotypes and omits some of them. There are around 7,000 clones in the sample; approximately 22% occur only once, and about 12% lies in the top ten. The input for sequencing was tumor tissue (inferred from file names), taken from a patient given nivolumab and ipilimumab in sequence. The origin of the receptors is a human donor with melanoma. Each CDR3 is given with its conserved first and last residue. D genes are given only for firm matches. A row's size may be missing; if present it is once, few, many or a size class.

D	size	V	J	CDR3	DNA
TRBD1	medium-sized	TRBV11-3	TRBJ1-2	CASSLGTGMSGYTF	TGTGCCAGCAGCTTAGGGACAGGGATGAGTGGCTACACCTTC
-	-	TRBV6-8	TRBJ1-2	CASSYSGKTNYGYTF	TGTGCCAGCAGTTACTCGGGAAAAACTAACTATGGCTACACCTTC
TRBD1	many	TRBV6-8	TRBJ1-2	CASSTQGGGNGYTF	TGTGCCAGCAGTACCCAGGGGGGGGGAAATGGCTACACCTTC
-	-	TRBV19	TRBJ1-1	CASKGGMNTEAFF	TGTGCCAGTAAAGGGGGGATGAACACTGAAGCTTTCTTT
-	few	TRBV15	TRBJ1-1	CATSREDFAGAFF	TGTGCCACCAGCAGAGAAGACTTTGCGGGGGCTTTCTTT
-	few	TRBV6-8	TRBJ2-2	CASSYTGYTGELFF	TGTGCCAGCAGTTACACTGGCTACACCGGGGAGCTGTTTTTT
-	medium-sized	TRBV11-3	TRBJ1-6	CASSHSTGRAAPLHF	TGTGCCAGCAGCCACAGCACAGGGAGAGCGGCACCCCTCCACTTT
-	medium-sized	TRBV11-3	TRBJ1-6	CASSLTGDTQPLHF	TGTGCCAGCAGCTTAACCGGGGATACCCAACCCCTCCACTTT
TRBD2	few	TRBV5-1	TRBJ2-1	CASSLDGREGEQFF	TGCGCCAGCAGCTTGGACGGCAGGGAGGGTGAGCAGTTCTTC
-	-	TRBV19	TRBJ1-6	CASRDSASPLHF	TGTGCCAGCCGGGACTCGGCGTCACCCCTCCACTTT